Below are 17 T cell receptor beta chains sequenced from a single sample in a study of T cell responses to AZD1222 COVID-19 vaccine (dated by TCRdb to the early 2020s). In light of the paper, this sample's time point label describes: about 28 days (+/-7) after the second vaccine dose. Library construction relied on the immunoSEQ multiplex PCR assay. What TCRdb holds here is the immuneACCESS table cut down to in-frame rearrangements. Part of the clones is not present; checked against another copy, under half of the missing clones reflect an unresolved V gene, and the others are unexplained. In all, the sample holds around 50,000 clones, and over 75% of those were seen once. The top ten hold over 4% of the sample. Source: peripheral blood, taken 28 days after the second AZD1222 dose. The receptors derive from an adult who received the AZD1222 COVID-19 vaccine.

The gene calls are TRBV5-1 and TRBJ1-4; D may be TRBD1 (6 bases). Germline V gene lookup returns CDR1 SGHRS and CDR2 YFSETQ. V was trimmed by 0 bases and J by 3 bases, leaving 6 bases between them. The CDR3 has 14 amino acids. The CDR3 loop is CASSLGTANEKLFF. As DNA, the CDR3 is TGCGCCAGCAGCTTGGGGACAGCTAATGAAAAACTGTTTTTT.

The genes are TRBV6-2 or TRBV6-3 and TRBJ2-5, with D perhaps matching TRBD1 (7 bases). The CDR3 runs to 15 residues. Between the trimmed V and J ends, which lost 0 bases and 2 bases, there was a span of 10 bases. CDR1 and CDR2 (germline): MNHEY, SVGEGT. In DNA, the CDR3 is TGTGCCAGCAGTTACTCGACAGGGACTCAAGAGACCCAGTACTTC. It encodes CASSYSTGTQETQYF.

The genes are TRBV3-1 (or the pseudogene TRBV3-2) and TRBJ2-7; D is possibly TRBD1 or TRBD2 (5 bases each). CDR1 is LGHDT and CDR2 is YNNKEL in the germline V gene (reference sequence). This CDR3 spans 15 amino acids. Deletions cut 2 bases from V and 2 bases from J, with 13 bases between. CDR3 DNA sequence: TGTGCCAGCAGCCAATCGGGACGGAGGACCTACGAGCAGTACTTC. Protein product: CASSQSGRRTYEQYF.

The chain has TRBV7-9 and TRBJ2-1; possible D gene TRBD1, 7 bases. V was cut by 1 base and J by 6 bases, with 19 bases left in between. Looked up from germline, CDR1 is SEHNR and CDR2 is FQNEAQ (reference sequence). CDR3 size: 17 residues. CDR3 amino acids: CASSLGWSGQGGNEQFF. CDR3 bases: TGTGCCAGCAGCTTAGGGTGGAGCGGCCAGGGGGGCAATGAGCAGTTCTTC.

This clone was seen a single time. The chain's CDR3 is CASSLEGARVGSYEQYF. Here the CDR3 DNA reads TGTGCCAGCAGCTTAGAGGGTGCACGGGTCGGGTCCTACGAGCAGTACTTC. This chain uses TRBV7-6 with TRBJ2-7; D uncertain. V gave up 1 base and J gave up 1 base, with 17 bases separating them. The CDR3 is 17 residues long. Germline V gene data show CDR1 as SGHVS and CDR2 as FNYEAQ.

The chain joins TRBV6-2 or TRBV6-3 to TRBJ2-7, with D unresolved. The length of the CDR3 is 12 residues. V was clipped by 6 bases and J by 2 bases, with 8 bases between them. Germline V gene sequence: CDR1 MNHEY, CDR2 SVGEGT. The CDR3 nucleotides are TGTGCCAGCAGCCGGACCCCCTACGAGCAGTACTTC. Translating it yields CASSRTPYEQYF.

This clone appeared a single time. The chain links TRBV10-2 to TRBJ2-3; 12 positions agree with TRBD2. Germline CDR1 is WSHSY and CDR2 is SAAADI. V shed 2 bases and J 3 bases; nucleotides not matched to a gene: 12. This CDR3 is 19 amino acids long. In DNA, the CDR3 is TGCGCCAGCAGTGAGCAAACCGTTCTAGCGGGAGGGAAGACAGATACGCAGTATTTT. Protein sequence: CASSEQTVLAGGKTDTQYF.

This chain joins TRBV7-9 and TRBJ1-1; possibly TRBD1 for D (5 bases). Trimming pared 6 bases from V and 4 bases from J, leaving 15 bases between. The CDR3 extends over 14 amino acids. The germline V gene has CDR1 SEHNR and CDR2 FQNEAQ (reference sequence). CDR3 amino acids: CASSPPGQVTEAFF. CDR3 nucleotides: TGTGCCAGCAGTCCACCAGGGCAGGTCACTGAAGCTTTCTTT.

The chain recombines TRBV5-1 with TRBJ2-7; 7 bases fit TRBD1. V gave up 5 bases and J gave up 4 bases; unmatched junction bases: 15. Germline CDR1 SGHRS, CDR2 YFSETQ. CDR3 length: 16 amino acids. In DNA, the CDR3 is TGCGCCAGCAGACCCACATTAGGGGGCATGGGGTACGAGCAGTACTTC. Translated: CASRPTLGGMGYEQYF.

The chain has TRBV5-1 and TRBJ1-1; tentatively, D is TRBD1 (5 bases). The CDR3 consists of 12 residues. CDR1 is SGHRS and CDR2 is YFSETQ in the germline V gene. Deletions cut 3 bases from V and 10 bases from J, with 13 bases between. The CDR3 reads CASSYTGEGAFF. The DNA of the CDR3 is TGCGCCAGCAGCTACACAGGAGAGGGAGCTTTCTTT.

The V and J genes are TRBV21-1 and TRBJ2-7; the tabulated D call, TRBD2, remains unverified against the DNA. TRBV21-1 is termed a pseudogene. This CDR3 contains 12 residues. The CDR3 loop reads CASNPRWDEQYF. CDR3 in DNA: TGTGCCAGCAACCCGAGGTGGGACGAGCAGTACTTC.

This clone appeared once. The chain carries TRBV6-1 and TRBJ2-2; maybe TRBD2 (6 bases). The CDR3 has 17 amino acids. Germline lookup yields CDR1 MNHNS and CDR2 SASEGT. Between the trimmed V and J ends, which lost 1 base and 3 bases, there was a span of 15 bases. CDR3 residues: CASSEGREVRYTGELFF. CDR3 in DNA: TGTGCCAGCAGTGAAGGGAGGGAGGTTAGGTACACCGGGGAGCTGTTTTTT.

J is TRBJ2-5 and V is TRBV3-1 (or the pseudogene TRBV3-2); D call uncertain. There are 12 residues in the CDR3. V was pared by 1 base and J by 7 bases, with 7 bases between. The germline V gene has CDR1 LGHDT and CDR2 YNNKEL (reference sequence). DNA for the CDR3: TGTGCCAGCAGCCAAGCACCTGGGACCCAGTACTTC. This sequence encodes CASSQAPGTQYF.

The chain recombines TRBV29-1 with TRBJ1-5, with D possibly matching TRBD1 (5 bases). The CDR3 consists of 14 residues. The V and J ends lost 1 base and 1 base respectively, with 8 bases between them. The germline gives CDR1 SQVTM, CDR2 ANQGSEA. The CDR3 loop reads CSVEVQGSNQPQHF. The DNA of the CDR3 is TGCAGCGTTGAAGTTCAGGGAAGCAATCAGCCCCAGCATTTT.

The gene calls are TRBV6-1 and TRBJ1-4; D may be TRBD1 (5 bases). V was pared by 2 bases and J by 10 bases, with 17 bases between. The CDR3 extends over 15 amino acids. CDR1 MNHNS and CDR2 SASEGT come from the germline V gene. The CDR3 DNA is TGTGCCAGCAGTGAAATCGGCGGGGCCCAACCAAAACTGTTTTTT. It encodes CASSEIGGAQPKLFF.

V is TRBV5-1 and J is TRBJ1-1; possible D gene TRBD1, 5 bases. The CDR3 runs to 14 residues. Germline V lookup: CDR1 SGHRS, CDR2 YFSETQ. V lost 2 bases and J 1 base, leaving 9 bases between the germline ends. The DNA of the CDR3 is TGCGCCAGCAGCTTAACAGGTTCGAACACTGAAGCTTTCTTT. It is translated as CASSLTGSNTEAFF.

The CDR3 coding sequence is TGCGCCAGCAGCTTGGATAGCGGGGCTTACAATGAGCAGTTCTTC. Its protein product is CASSLDSGAYNEQFF. V is TRBV5-1 and J is TRBJ2-1; 8 nucleotides align to TRBD2. The CDR3 runs 15 residues. The trim removed 0 bases at V and 4 bases at J, leaving 3 bases unmatched. Germline assignment: CDR1 SGHRS and CDR2 YFSETQ. The entire variable domain, with the rest obtained from reference TRBV5-1 and TRBJ2-1, is as follows: KAGVTQTPRYLIKTRGQQVTLSCSPISGHRSVSWYQQTPGQGLQFLFEYFSETQRNKGNFPGRFSGRQFSNSRSEMNVSTLELGDSALYLCASSLDSGAYNEQFFGPGTRLTVL.